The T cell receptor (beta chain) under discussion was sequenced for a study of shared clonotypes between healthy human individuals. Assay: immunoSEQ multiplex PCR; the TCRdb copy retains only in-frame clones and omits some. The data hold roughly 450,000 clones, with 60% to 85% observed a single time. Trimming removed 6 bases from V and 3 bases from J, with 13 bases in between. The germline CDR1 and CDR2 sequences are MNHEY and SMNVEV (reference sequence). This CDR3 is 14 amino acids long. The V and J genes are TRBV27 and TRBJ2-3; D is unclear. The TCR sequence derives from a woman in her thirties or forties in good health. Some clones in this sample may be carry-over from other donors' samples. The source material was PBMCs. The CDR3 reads CASRLVGSTDTQYF. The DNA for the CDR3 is TGTGCCAGCAGATTAGTGGGGTCAACAGATACGCAGTATTTT.